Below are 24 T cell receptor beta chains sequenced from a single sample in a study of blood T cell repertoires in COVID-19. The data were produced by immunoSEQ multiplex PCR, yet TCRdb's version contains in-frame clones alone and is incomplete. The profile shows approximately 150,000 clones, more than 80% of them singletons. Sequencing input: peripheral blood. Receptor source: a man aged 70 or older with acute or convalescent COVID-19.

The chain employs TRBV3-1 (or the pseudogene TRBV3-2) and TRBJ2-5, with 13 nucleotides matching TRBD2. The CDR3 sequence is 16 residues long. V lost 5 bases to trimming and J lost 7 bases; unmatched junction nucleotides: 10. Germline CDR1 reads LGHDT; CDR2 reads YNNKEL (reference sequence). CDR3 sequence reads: CASSYGLAGEEGTQYF. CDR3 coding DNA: TGTGCCAGCAGCTACGGACTAGCGGGGGAGGAGGGGACCCAGTACTTC.

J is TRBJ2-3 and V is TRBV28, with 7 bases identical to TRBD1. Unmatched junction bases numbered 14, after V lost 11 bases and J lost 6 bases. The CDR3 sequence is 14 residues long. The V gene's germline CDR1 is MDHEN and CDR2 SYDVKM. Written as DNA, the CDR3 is TGTGCCTGCATAGAGGGGGCGAGTGGGGATACGCAGTATTTT. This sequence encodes CACIEGASGDTQYF. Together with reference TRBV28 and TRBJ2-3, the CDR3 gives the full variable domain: DVKVTQSSRYLVKRTGEKVFLECVQDMDHENMFWYRQDPGLGLRLIYFSYDVKMKEKGDIPEGYSVSREKKERFSLILESASTNQTSMYLCACIEGASGDTQYFGPGTRLTVL.

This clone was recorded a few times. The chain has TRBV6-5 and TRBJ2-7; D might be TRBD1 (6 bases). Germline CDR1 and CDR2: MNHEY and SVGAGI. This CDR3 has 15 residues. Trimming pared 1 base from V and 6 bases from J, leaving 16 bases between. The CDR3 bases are TGTGCCAGCAGTTACTGGGGTTTGCAGGGGCCCGAGCAGTACTTC. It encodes CASSYWGLQGPEQYF.

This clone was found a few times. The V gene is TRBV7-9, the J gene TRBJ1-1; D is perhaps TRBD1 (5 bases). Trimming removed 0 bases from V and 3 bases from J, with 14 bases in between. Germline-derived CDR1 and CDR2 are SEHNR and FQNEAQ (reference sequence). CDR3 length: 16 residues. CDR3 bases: TGTGCCAGCAGCTTAGCAATCGGGGGGTTTCACACTGAAGCTTTCTTT. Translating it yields CASSLAIGGFHTEAFF. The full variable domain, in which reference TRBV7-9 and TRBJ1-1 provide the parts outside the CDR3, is DTGVSQNPRHKITKRGQNVTFRCDPISEHNRLYWYRQTLGQGPEFLTYFQNEAQLEKSRLLSDRFSAERPKGSFSTLEIQRTEQGDSAMYLCASSLAIGGFHTEAFFGQGTRLTVV.

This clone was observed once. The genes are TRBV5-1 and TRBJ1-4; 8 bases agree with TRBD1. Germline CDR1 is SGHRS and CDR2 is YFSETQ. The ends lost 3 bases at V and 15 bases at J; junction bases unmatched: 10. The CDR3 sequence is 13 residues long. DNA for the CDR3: TGCGCCAGCAGCTCCGGACAGGGAGAAATCGTGTTTTTT. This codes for CASSSGQGEIVFF.

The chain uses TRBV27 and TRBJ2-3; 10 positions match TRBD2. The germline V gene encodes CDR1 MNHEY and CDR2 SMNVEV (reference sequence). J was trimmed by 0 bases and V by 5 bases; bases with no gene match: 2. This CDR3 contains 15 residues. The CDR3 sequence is CASSGLAESTDTQYF. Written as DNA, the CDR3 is TGTGCCAGCAGTGGACTAGCGGAGAGCACAGATACGCAGTATTTT.

The CDR3 region is CASSGQGRSYNEQFF. CDR3 in DNA: TGTGCCAGCAGTGGGCAGGGCCGCTCCTACAATGAGCAGTTCTTC. The J gene is TRBJ2-1, the V gene TRBV2, with TRBD1 as a possible D gene (5 bases). CDR3 length equals 15 residues. The ends were cut back, 4 bases at V and 0 bases at J, with 10 bases in the middle. Germline V gene data show CDR1 as SNHLY and CDR2 as FYNNEI.

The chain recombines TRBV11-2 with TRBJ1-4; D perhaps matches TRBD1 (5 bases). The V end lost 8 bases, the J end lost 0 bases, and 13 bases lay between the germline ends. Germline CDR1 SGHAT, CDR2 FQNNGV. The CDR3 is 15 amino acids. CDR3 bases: TGTGCCAGCGGGGAAGGGGCCACAACTAATGAAAAACTGTTTTTT. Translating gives CASGEGATTNEKLFF.

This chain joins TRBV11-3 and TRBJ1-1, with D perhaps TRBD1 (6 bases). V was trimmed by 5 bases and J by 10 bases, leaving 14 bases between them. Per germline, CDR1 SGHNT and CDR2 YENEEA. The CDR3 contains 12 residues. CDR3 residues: CASSVAGERAFF. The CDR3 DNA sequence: TGTGCCAGCAGCGTGGCAGGGGAGAGAGCTTTCTTT. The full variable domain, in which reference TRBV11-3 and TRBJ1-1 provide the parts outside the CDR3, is EAGVVQSPRYKIIEKKQPVAFWCNPISGHNTLYWYLQNLGQGPELLIRYENEEAVDDSQLPKDRFSAERLKGVDSTLKIQPAELGDSAVYLCASSVAGERAFFGQGTRLTVV.

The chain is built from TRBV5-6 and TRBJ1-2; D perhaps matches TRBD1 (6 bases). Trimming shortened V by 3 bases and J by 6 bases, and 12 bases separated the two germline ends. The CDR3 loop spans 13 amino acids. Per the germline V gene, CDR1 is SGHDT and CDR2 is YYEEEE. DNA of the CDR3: TGTGCCAGCAGCTACAGGGTGCTCGATGGCTACACCTTC. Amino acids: CASSYRVLDGYTF.

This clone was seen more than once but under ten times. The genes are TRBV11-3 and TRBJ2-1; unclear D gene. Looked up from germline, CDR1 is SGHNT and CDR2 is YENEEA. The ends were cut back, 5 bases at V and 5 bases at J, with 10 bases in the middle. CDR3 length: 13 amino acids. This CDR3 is CASSIGSHNEQFF. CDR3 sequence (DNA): TGTGCCAGCAGCATAGGCAGTCACAATGAGCAGTTCTTC.

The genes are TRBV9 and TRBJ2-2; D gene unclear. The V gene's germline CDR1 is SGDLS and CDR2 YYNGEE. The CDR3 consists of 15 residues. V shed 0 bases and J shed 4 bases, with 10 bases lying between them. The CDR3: CASSVDPSPTGELFF. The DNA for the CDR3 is TGTGCCAGCAGCGTAGATCCCAGTCCCACCGGGGAGCTGTTTTTT.

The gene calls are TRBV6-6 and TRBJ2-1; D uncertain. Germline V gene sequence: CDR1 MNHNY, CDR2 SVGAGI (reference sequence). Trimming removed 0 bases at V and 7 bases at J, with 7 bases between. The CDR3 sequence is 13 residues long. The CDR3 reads CASSYSMQNEQFF. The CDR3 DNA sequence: TGTGCCAGCAGTTACTCGATGCAGAATGAGCAGTTCTTC.

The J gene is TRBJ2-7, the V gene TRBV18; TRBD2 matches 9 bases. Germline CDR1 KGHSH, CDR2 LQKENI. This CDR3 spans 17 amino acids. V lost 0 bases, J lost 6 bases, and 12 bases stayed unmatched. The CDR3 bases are TGTGCCAGCTCACCACCGTCTAGCGGGACGGCCGGAGTCGAGCAGTACTTC. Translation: CASSPPSSGTAGVEQYF.

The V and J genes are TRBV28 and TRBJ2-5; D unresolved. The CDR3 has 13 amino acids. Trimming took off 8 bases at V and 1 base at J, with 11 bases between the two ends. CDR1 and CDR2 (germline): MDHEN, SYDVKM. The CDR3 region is CASRRTIQETQYF. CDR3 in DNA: TGTGCCAGCCGGAGAACAATCCAAGAGACCCAGTACTTC.

CDR3 sequence (DNA): TGTGCCAGCAAACTACAGGGGGCTGGGAGGTCACCCCTCCACTTT. It encodes CASKLQGAGRSPLHF. This chain joins TRBV27 and TRBJ1-6; TRBD1 matches 9 bases. The CDR3 covers 15 residues. Looked up from germline, CDR1 is MNHEY and CDR2 is SMNVEV (reference sequence). The junction had 11 bases not matched to a gene; V was cut back by 7 bases and J by 10 bases.

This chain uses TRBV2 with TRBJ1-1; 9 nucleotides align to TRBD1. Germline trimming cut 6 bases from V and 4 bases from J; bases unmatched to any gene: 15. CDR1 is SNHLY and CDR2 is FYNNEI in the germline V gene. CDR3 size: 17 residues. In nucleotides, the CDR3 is TGTGCCAGCAGAGGGGGGACAGGGAGGATATCGGGCACTGAAGCTTTCTTT. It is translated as CASRGGTGRISGTEAFF.

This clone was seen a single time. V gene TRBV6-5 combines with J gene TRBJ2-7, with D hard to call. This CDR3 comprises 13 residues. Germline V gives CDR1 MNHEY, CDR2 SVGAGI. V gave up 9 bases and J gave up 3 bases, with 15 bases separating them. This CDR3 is CASRQAPFYEQYF. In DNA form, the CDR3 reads TGTGCCAGTCGTCAGGCCCCTTTCTACGAGCAGTACTTC.

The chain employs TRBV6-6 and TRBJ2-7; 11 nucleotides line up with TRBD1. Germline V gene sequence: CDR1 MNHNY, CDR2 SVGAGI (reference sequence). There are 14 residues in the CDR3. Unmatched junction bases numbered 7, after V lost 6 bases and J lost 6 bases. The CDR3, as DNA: TGTGCCAGCAGCAGGGACAGGGGGGGAGGCGAGCAGTACTTC. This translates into CASSRDRGGGEQYF.

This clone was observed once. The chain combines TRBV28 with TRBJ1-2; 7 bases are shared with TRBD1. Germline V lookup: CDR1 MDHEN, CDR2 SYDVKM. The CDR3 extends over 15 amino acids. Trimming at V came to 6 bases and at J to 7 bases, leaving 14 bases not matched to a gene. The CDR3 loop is CASRPGQRQGLGYTF. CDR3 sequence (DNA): TGTGCCAGCAGACCCGGGCAACGACAGGGTCTTGGCTACACCTTC.

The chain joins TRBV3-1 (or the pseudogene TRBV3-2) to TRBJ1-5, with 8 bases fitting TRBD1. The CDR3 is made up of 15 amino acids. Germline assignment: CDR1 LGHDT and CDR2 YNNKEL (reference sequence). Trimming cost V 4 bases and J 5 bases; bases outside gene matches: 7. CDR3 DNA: TGTGCCAGCAGCCTCGGACAGGGACTTCATCAGCCCCAGCATTTT. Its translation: CASSLGQGLHQPQHF.

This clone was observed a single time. CDR3 amino acids: CASSRFGAYEQYF. DNA of the CDR3: TGTGCCAGCAGCAGGTTCGGGGCCTACGAGCAGTACTTC. The chain has TRBV28 and TRBJ2-7; the D gene is possibly TRBD2 (5 bases). Germline V gene sequence: CDR1 MDHEN, CDR2 SYDVKM. CDR3 length: 13 amino acids. Between the trimmed V and J ends, which lost 6 bases and 2 bases, there was a span of 11 bases.

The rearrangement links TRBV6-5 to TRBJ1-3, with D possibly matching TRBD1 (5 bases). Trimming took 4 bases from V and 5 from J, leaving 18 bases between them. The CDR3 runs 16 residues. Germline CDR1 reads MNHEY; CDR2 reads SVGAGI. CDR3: CASSWGPGRIRNTIYF. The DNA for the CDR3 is TGTGCCAGCAGTTGGGGACCGGGGAGGATTAGAAACACCATATATTTT.

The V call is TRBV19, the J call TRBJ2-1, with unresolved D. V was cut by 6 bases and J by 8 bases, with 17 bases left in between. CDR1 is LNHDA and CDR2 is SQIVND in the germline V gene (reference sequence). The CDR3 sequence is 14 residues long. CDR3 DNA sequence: TGTGCCAGTAGCACCCGGAGACCCACCGATGAGCAGTTCTTC. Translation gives CASSTRRPTDEQFF.